This T cell receptor (beta chain) was profiled in a study of blood T cell repertoires in COVID-19. Libraries were prepared by immunoSEQ multiplex PCR; TCRdb keeps only in-frame clonotypes and omits some of them. Here the sample spans fewer than 120,000 clones, approximately 90% being singletons. CDR1 is LNHNV, CDR2 YYDKDF, per germline (reference sequence). The ends were cut back, 0 bases at V and 5 bases at J, with 10 bases in the middle. The CDR3 spans 14 residues. This rearrangement joins TRBV15 to TRBJ1-1; perhaps TRBD1 as D (5 bases). The sequence was collected from a woman aged 50 to 60 with acute or convalescent COVID-19. Material for sequencing was peripheral blood. CDR3 in DNA: TGTGCCACCAGCAGAGATCAGAAGGGGACTGAAGCTTTCTTT. It codes for CATSRDQKGTEAFF.